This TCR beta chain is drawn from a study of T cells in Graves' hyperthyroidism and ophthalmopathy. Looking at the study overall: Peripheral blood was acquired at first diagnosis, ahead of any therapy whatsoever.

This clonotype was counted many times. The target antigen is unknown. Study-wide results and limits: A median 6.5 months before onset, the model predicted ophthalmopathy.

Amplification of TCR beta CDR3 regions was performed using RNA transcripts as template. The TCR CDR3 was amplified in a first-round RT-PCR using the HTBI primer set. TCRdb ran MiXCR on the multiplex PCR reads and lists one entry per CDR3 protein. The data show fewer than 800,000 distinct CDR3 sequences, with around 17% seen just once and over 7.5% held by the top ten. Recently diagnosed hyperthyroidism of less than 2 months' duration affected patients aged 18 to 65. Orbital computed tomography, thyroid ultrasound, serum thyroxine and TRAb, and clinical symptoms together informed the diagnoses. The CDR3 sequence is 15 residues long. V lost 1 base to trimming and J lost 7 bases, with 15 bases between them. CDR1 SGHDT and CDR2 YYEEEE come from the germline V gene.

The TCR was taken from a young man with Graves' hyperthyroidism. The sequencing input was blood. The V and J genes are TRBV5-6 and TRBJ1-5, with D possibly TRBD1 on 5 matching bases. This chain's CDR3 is CASSLRGAGKQPQHF. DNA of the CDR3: TGTGCCAGCAGCTTGAGAGGAGCAGGGAAGCAGCCCCAGCATTTT.